The 13 T cell receptor beta chains listed next were all sequenced from one sample in a study of shared T cell receptors in the human thymus. Clones were read by immunoSEQ multiplex PCR, and TCRdb kept only the in-frame ones, dropping some. The table records about 710,000 clones, more than 70% of them present only once. This sample was shared with a second study, whose subject was human thymus T cells.

Source material: thymocytes. The source of these receptors is a boy younger than two with a congenital heart defect.

The J gene is TRBJ1-2, the V gene TRBV19; 8 nucleotides agree with TRBD1. V lost 5 bases, J lost 1 base, and 6 bases stayed unmatched. Germline CDR1 and CDR2: LNHDA and SQIVND (reference sequence). The CDR3 has 15 residues. CDR3 amino acids: CASSSPGQGNYGYTF. In DNA form, the CDR3 reads TGTGCCAGTAGTTCCCCCGGACAGGGTAACTATGGCTACACCTTC.

The gene calls are TRBV5-6 and TRBJ1-3, with TRBD1 matching over 7 bases. The CDR3 length is 13 residues. After removal of 4 bases from V and 5 bases from J, the junction contained 3 bases not matched to a gene. CDR1 is SGHDT, CDR2 YYEEEE, per germline. The DNA of the CDR3 is TGTGCCAGCAGCCGGGGACAGAGAAACACCATATATTTT. Protein product: CASSRGQRNTIYF.

The genes are TRBV2 and TRBJ2-7, with a weak D call TRBD1 (6 bases). The CDR3 covers 12 residues. V shed 7 bases and J shed 4 bases, with 11 bases lying between them. The germline gives CDR1 SNHLY, CDR2 FYNNEI. The CDR3 bases are TGTGCCAGCAAAATGGACAGTTACGAGCAGTACTTC. Amino acids: CASKMDSYEQYF.

The rearrangement joins TRBV29-1 to TRBJ2-5, with 12 nucleotides matching TRBD2. The germline CDR1 and CDR2 sequences are SQVTM and ANQGSEA. The V gene end was trimmed by 4 bases and the J gene end by 0 bases; junction bases not matched to a gene: 15. The CDR3 totals 19 residues. This CDR3 reads CSVAIGFARTSGNQETQYF. In DNA form, the CDR3 reads TGCAGCGTTGCAATCGGGTTTGCGCGGACTAGCGGGAACCAAGAGACCCAGTACTTC.

V is TRBV4-3 and J is TRBJ2-3; 11 bases line up with TRBD2. Trimming removed 3 bases from V and 6 bases from J; junction bases left unmatched: 11. The germline gives CDR1 LGHNA, CDR2 YSLEER. The CDR3 length is 17 residues. The CDR3 region is CASSHPTLAGEADTQYF. CDR3 DNA sequence: TGCGCCAGCAGCCACCCCACACTAGCGGGGGAAGCGGATACGCAGTATTTT.

This clone has just a few counts. V usage is TRBV28 and J usage is TRBJ1-6; TRBD1 might be the D (5 bases). CDR1 is MDHEN and CDR2 is SYDVKM in the germline V gene. The V end lost 5 bases, the J end lost 5 bases, and 16 bases lay between the germline ends. The CDR3 extends over 16 amino acids. The CDR3 DNA is TGTGCCAGCAGTCCCACCAGGGTTATGGATAATTCACCCCTCCACTTT. Its protein is CASSPTRVMDNSPLHF.

The V gene is TRBV11-2, the J gene TRBJ2-1; tentatively, D is TRBD1 (5 bases). CDR3 length: 15 residues. V was trimmed by 2 bases and J by 4 bases, leaving 12 bases between them. Germline CDR1 and CDR2: SGHAT and FQNNGV. The CDR3 spells CASSLKGDPYNEQFF. The CDR3, as DNA: TGTGCCAGCAGCTTAAAAGGGGATCCTTACAATGAGCAGTTCTTC. Combining the CDR3 with reference TRBV11-2 and TRBJ2-1 gives the whole variable domain EAGVAQSPRYKIIEKRQSVAFWCNPISGHATLYWYQQILGQGPKLLIQFQNNGVVDDSQLPKDRFSAERLKGVDSTLKIQPAKLEDSAVYLCASSLKGDPYNEQFFGPGTRLTVL.

This rearrangement joins TRBV29-1 to TRBJ2-7; D may be TRBD1 (6 bases). The V end was cut by 7 bases, the J end by 5 bases, with 12 bases between. This CDR3 contains 11 residues. CDR1 and CDR2 from the germline V gene are SQVTM and ANQGSEA. CDR3 in DNA: TGCAGCGCGGGTGCAGGGGACGAGCAGTACTTC. This codes for CSAGAGDEQYF.

The chain joins TRBV2 to TRBJ2-7; weak D call: TRBD1 (6 bases). Germline assignment: CDR1 SNHLY and CDR2 FYNNEI. The CDR3 has 16 residues. V lost 3 bases, J lost 2 bases, and 17 bases lay in between. The CDR3, as DNA: TGTGCCAGCAGTGAGTCTAGGGACAAAGGACCCTACGAGCAGTACTTC. It codes for CASSESRDKGPYEQYF.

This clone was counted between two and nine times. This sequence joins TRBV28 and TRBJ1-4; D gene ambiguous. The CDR3 has 14 residues. V was cut by 7 bases and J by 8 bases, with 17 bases left in between. From germline, CDR1 is MDHEN and CDR2 SYDVKM. Here the CDR3 reads CASTLHPGGEKLFF. The CDR3 DNA reads TGTGCCAGCACCTTACACCCTGGAGGGGAAAAACTGTTTTTT. Looking up the rest from reference TRBV28 and TRBJ1-4 gives the full variable domain: DVKVTQSSRYLVKRTGEKVFLECVQDMDHENMFWYRQDPGLGLRLIYFSYDVKMKEKGDIPEGYSVSREKKERFSLILESASTNQTSMYLCASTLHPGGEKLFFGSGTQLSVL.

This clone was recorded once. This chain links TRBV28 with TRBJ1-5; no reliable D call. The CDR3 consists of 14 residues. V was shortened by 2 bases and J by 3 bases, with 8 bases between the two germline ends. Looked up from germline, CDR1 is MDHEN and CDR2 is SYDVKM. CDR3 region: CASSLGLNNQPQHF. The CDR3 DNA is TGTGCCAGCAGTTTAGGACTGAACAATCAGCCCCAGCATTTT.

The chain carries TRBV28 and TRBJ1-2, with a possible D match to TRBD1 (6 bases). This CDR3 region has 16 residues. CDR1 is MDHEN, CDR2 SYDVKM, per germline. V was trimmed by 3 bases and J by 3 bases, leaving 17 bases between them. CDR3 sequence reads: CASSLDSQTRDYGYTF. The CDR3 coding sequence is TGTGCCAGCAGTTTGGACAGTCAAACAAGGGACTATGGCTACACCTTC.

The V gene is TRBV4-3, the J gene TRBJ1-1, with D tentatively TRBD1 (6 bases). The CDR3 runs 20 residues. Germline V gene data show CDR1 as LGHNA and CDR2 as YSLEER. Trimming removed 0 bases from V and 5 bases from J, with 28 bases in between. The CDR3: CASSQDSPGHLVSTGTEAFF. DNA of the CDR3: TGCGCCAGCAGCCAAGATTCCCCGGGACATTTAGTATCTACGGGTACTGAAGCTTTCTTT.